These 20 T cell receptor beta chains came from one sample sequenced in a study of Graves' ophthalmopathy and Graves' hyperthyroidism. As the template, RNA transcripts were used to amplify TCR beta CDR3 regions. Scientists carried out first-round RT-PCR using HTBI primers and then a second-round multiplex PCR. TCRdb ran MiXCR on the multiplex PCR reads and lists one entry per CDR3 protein. The table has a few hundred thousand distinct CDR3 sequences, approximately 17% seen once; the top ten hold 2.4%. Input material: peripheral blood. These receptors were obtained from an adult woman with stable Graves' hyperthyroidism.

This clonotype came up many times. CDR3: CASSLQTGELFF. DNA for the CDR3: TGCGCCAGCAGCTTGCAGACCGGGGAGCTGTTTTTT. The chain uses TRBV5-1 and TRBJ2-2; D call uncertain. The V and J ends lost 1 base and 5 bases respectively, with 3 bases between them. This CDR3 has 12 residues. Germline CDR1 is SGHRS and CDR2 is YFSETQ.

In its sample, this clonotype was seen a few times. At one of its ends the junction is not consistent with the germline gene, which may arise from a read error. The gene calls are TRBV7-2 and TRBJ2-2, with D possibly being TRBD2 (5 bases). Germline V CDR1 and CDR2: SGHTA, FQGNSA. The CDR3 is 13 residues long. The CDR3 DNA sequence: TGTGCCAGCAGCCCGACTAACTCCGGGGAGCCGTTTTTT. This gives the protein CASSPTNSGEPFF.

At least ten counts were recorded for this clonotype. The CDR3 is CASSLGAERRIYEQYF. In DNA form, the CDR3 reads TGCGCCAGCAGCTTGGGGGCAGAAAGAAGGATCTACGAGCAGTACTTC. The chain employs TRBV5-1 and TRBJ2-7; D gene ambiguous. The V gene's germline CDR1 is SGHRS and CDR2 YFSETQ. The germline V and J ends were trimmed by 0 bases and 3 bases, with 16 bases remaining between them. This CDR3 is 16 amino acids long.

This clonotype was detected many times. The rearrangement uses TRBV27 and TRBJ2-7; D is possibly TRBD1 (6 bases). CDR3 length equals 18 residues. Trimming removed 3 bases at V and 1 base at J, with 22 bases between. Germline V gene sequence: CDR1 MNHEY, CDR2 SMNVEV (reference sequence). CDR3 DNA: TGTGCCAGCAGTTTGGCTCATGGTACCAGGGGCTTTTCCTACGAGCAGTACTTC. Protein product: CASSLAHGTRGFSYEQYF.

This clonotype was recorded at least ten times. This chain connects TRBV29-1 to TRBJ2-2; 9 bases match TRBD1. V lost 7 bases and J lost 2; bases outside the gene matches: 5. CDR1 and CDR2 from the germline V gene are SQVTM and ANQGSEA. The CDR3 loop spans 14 amino acids. CDR3 sequence: CSATGQGNTGELFF. The CDR3 DNA sequence: TGCAGCGCAACGGGACAGGGTAACACCGGGGAGCTGTTTTTT.

This clonotype was seen many times. The chain joins TRBV19 to TRBJ2-5, with a weak D call TRBD2 (5 bases). The CDR3 length is 15 residues. Trimming removed 6 bases from V and 1 base from J, with 15 bases in between. Germline assignment: CDR1 LNHDA and CDR2 SQIVND (reference sequence). The CDR3 spells CASSEGSVLQETQYF. The CDR3 DNA is TGTGCCAGTAGCGAGGGCAGCGTCCTCCAAGAGACCCAGTACTTC.

The chain carries TRBV11-1 and TRBJ2-7; 9 positions agree with TRBD2. Germline CDR1 is SGHAT and CDR2 is FQDESV (reference sequence). This CDR3 contains 15 residues. Losses at the gene ends were 3 bases for V and 3 bases for J; bases not matched to a gene: 6. DNA for the CDR3: TGTGCCAGCAGCTTTACGCGGGAGGGGCACTACGAGCAGTACTTC. This sequence encodes CASSFTREGHYEQYF.

The J gene is TRBJ1-3, the V gene TRBV12-3 or TRBV12-4; D is possibly TRBD1 (5 bases). V was clipped by 8 bases and J by 4 bases, with 12 bases between them. The CDR3 is 13 amino acids. The CDR3 loop reads CASGGGIGNTIYF. The DNA for the CDR3 is TGTGCCAGCGGTGGGGGAATCGGAAACACCATATATTTT.

This rearrangement joins TRBV3-1 to TRBJ1-1; D gene unclear. CDR1 is LGHDT and CDR2 is YNNKEL in the germline V gene (reference sequence). The CDR3 extends over 16 amino acids. The V end lost 2 bases, the J end lost 4 bases, and 17 bases lay between the germline ends. The chain's CDR3 is CASSQYSVWRGTEAFF. The CDR3 DNA sequence: TGTGCCAGCAGCCAATATTCGGTGTGGCGGGGCACTGAAGCTTTCTTT.

This clonotype was seen once. This sequence joins TRBV6-5 and TRBJ2-7, with D possibly TRBD1 on 7 matching bases. The germline V gene has CDR1 MNHEY and CDR2 SVGAGI. V was clipped by 2 bases and J by 1 base, with 12 bases between them. This CDR3 is built from 15 residues. CDR3 bases: TGTGCCAGCAGTTACGCAGGGGGGCAATCCTACGAGCAGTACTTC. Protein: CASSYAGGQSYEQYF.

This clonotype has at least ten counts. DNA for the CDR3: TGTGCCAGCAGCCCCCTCGTTTTGTTTAACACCGGGGAGCTGTTTTTT. Translated: CASSPLVLFNTGELFF. This chain joins TRBV7-6 and TRBJ2-2; D gene uncertain. The CDR3 has 16 residues. Deletions cut 5 bases from V and 2 bases from J, with 15 bases between. CDR1 and CDR2 from the germline V gene are SGHVS and FNYEAQ.

This clonotype was detected many times. This rearrangement joins TRBV2 to TRBJ2-5; TRBD2 matches at 7 bases. J gave up 4 bases and V 4 bases, and 6 bases lay outside the gene matches. Per the germline V gene, CDR1 is SNHLY and CDR2 is FYNNEI. The CDR3 sequence is 14 residues long. The CDR3 nucleotides are TGTGCCAGCAGTGGCCCGACTAGCTCAGAGACCCAGTACTTC. Protein product: CASSGPTSSETQYF.

A word on this clonotype: A much larger clone lies one base from this, so it may be a read error. The CDR3 sequence is CASSRTGRTEAFF. Written as DNA, the CDR3 is TGTGCCAGCAGCCGGACAGGGAGGACTGAAGCTTTCTTT. The V and J genes are TRBV7-2 and TRBJ1-1; 8 bases fit TRBD1. The length of the CDR3 is 13 residues. Germline CDR1 and CDR2: SGHTA and FQGNSA. Trimming cost V 5 bases and J 5 bases; bases outside gene matches: 4.

There are a few counts of this clonotype. The CDR3 DNA sequence: TGCGCCAGCAGCCAAGTAGTACAGGGTTCCGGGGAGCTGTTTTTT. Encoded protein: CASSQVVQGSGELFF. V and J are TRBV4-1 and TRBJ2-2; maybe TRBD1 (6 bases). Germline V gives CDR1 MGHRA, CDR2 YSYEKL. The CDR3 has 15 amino acids. V lost 1 base and J 6 bases, leaving 12 bases between the germline ends.

This clonotype was counted ten times or more. The chain uses TRBV2 and TRBJ1-1; TRBD1 agrees at 8 bases. Germline V gene sequence: CDR1 SNHLY, CDR2 FYNNEI. V lost 10 bases and J lost 5; bases outside the gene matches: 9. The CDR3 runs 13 residues. The CDR3 region is CAIRGQGATEAFF. CDR3 bases: TGTGCCATTCGCGGGCAGGGGGCTACTGAAGCTTTCTTT.

V is TRBV12-3 or TRBV12-4 and J is TRBJ2-5; D call uncertain. The CDR3 runs to 15 residues. V was clipped by 5 bases and J by 3 bases, with 16 bases between them. The CDR3 DNA reads as TGTGCCAGCAGTGGTCAAACGGGTCCCGAAGAGACCCAGTACTTC. This sequence encodes CASSGQTGPEETQYF.

A single count supports this clonotype. This sequence joins TRBV7-2 and TRBJ2-5; D gene unclear. The V gene's germline CDR1 is SGHTA and CDR2 FQGNSA. V was cut by 1 base and J by 6 bases, with 6 bases left in between. The CDR3 sequence is 12 residues long. The CDR3 DNA reads as TGTGCCAGCAGCTTAGGGACCAAGACCCAGTACTTC. Its translation is CASSLGTKTQYF.

The chain recombines TRBV6-1 with TRBJ1-3; TRBD1 matches at 10 bases. The CDR3 length is 16 residues. Germline values: CDR1 MNHNS, CDR2 SASEGT. V shed 5 bases and J 2 bases; nucleotides not matched to a gene: 6. In nucleotides, the CDR3 is TGTGCCAGCAGTAGGACAGGGGGGCTGCCTGGAAACACCATATATTTT. This translates into CASSRTGGLPGNTIYF.

At least ten counts were recorded for this clonotype. The DNA for the CDR3 is TGTGCCACCAGTGACCAAGGACAGGGCGCAGCTTTCTTT. Residues: CATSDQGQGAAFF. V usage is TRBV24-1 and J usage is TRBJ1-1; 8 nucleotides line up with TRBD1. V lost 4 bases and J lost 10; bases outside the gene matches: 7. The CDR3 runs to 13 residues. The V gene's germline CDR1 is KGHDR and CDR2 SFDVKD.

V and J are TRBV5-5 and TRBJ2-2; D uncertain. This CDR3 region has 14 residues. The germline CDR1 and CDR2 sequences are SGHKS and YYEKEE (reference sequence). The germline V and J ends were trimmed by 4 bases and 2 bases, with 9 bases remaining between them. The CDR3 DNA reads TGTGCCAGCAGCCTGGTATCAAACACCGGGGAGCTGTTTTTT. Translating it yields CASSLVSNTGELFF.